This TCR beta chain was captured by sequencing in a study of siplizumab effects on memory and regulatory T cells. Clones were read by immunoSEQ multiplex PCR, and TCRdb kept only the in-frame ones, dropping some. The sample yields about 100,000 clones, more than 85% seen once. Findings of the study overall: Significant reduction of alloreactive sequences traceable to unstimulated CD4+ memory cells was observed with siplizumab. The majority of clones, roughly 75-97% of proliferating CD4+ or CD8+ clones, lacked an assignable naive or memory phenotype. Mappable alloreactive CD4+ clones were on average around 66% Treg-derived with siplizumab, approximately 30% in controls. Naive T cells apparently outstripped memory cells in diversity and seemed major alloresponse contributors.

In this sample, this clone turned up a few times. What it recognizes is unknown. Germline assignment: CDR1 WSHSY and CDR2 SAAADI. CDR3 length equals 13 residues. Between the trimmed V and J ends, which lost 5 bases and 6 bases, there was a span of 13 bases. The specimen sequenced was Tregs sorted from blood. The J gene is TRBJ1-1, the V gene TRBV10-2, with D possibly being TRBD1 (6 bases). The sequence was collected from a human donor in good health. CDR3 coding DNA: TGCGCCAGCAGTCCGAGACAGGTCGCTGAAGCTTTCTTT. Its translation: CASSPRQVAEAFF.